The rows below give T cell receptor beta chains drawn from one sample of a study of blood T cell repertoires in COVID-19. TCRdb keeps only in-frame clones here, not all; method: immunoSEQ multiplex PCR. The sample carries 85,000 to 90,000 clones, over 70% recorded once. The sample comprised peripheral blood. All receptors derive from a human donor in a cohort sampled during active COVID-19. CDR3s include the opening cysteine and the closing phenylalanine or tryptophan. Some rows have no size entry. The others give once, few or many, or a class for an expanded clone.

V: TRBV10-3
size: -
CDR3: CAISLRGQPGAEAFF

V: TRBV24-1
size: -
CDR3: CATSGLSSYNEQFF

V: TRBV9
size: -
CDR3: CASSPLAGVSSGELFF

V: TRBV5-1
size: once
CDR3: CASSLNLGTAQGAQYF

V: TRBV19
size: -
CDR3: CASRRTSGTTTSYNEQFF

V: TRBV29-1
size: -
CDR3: CSVERAETDTQYF

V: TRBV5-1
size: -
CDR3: CASTLGASGSSYEQYF

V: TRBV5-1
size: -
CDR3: CASSSPAGTNEWGEQFF

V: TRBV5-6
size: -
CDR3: CASSFGGRPGELFF

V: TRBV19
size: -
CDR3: CASSISGTGVSYEQYF

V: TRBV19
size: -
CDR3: CASSIQLGAGGYYEQYF

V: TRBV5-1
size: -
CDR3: CASSLGLADEQYF

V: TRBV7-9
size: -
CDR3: CASSFIQGNPYEQYF

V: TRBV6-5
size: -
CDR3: CATLGLAGGYEQYF

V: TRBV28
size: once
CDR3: CASSPPPRNQPQHF

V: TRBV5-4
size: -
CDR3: CASSLGGGRAYNEQFF

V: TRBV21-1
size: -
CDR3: CASSTQGMNTEAFF

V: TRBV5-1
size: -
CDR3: CASSLDRVSYGYTF

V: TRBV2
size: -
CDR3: CASSTGTYNYGYTF

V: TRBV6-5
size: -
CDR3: CASRRDEIGELFF

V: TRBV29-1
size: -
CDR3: CSAGQNYGYTF

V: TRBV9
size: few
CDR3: CASSERGQHGSYNEQFF

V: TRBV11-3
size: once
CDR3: CASSLDRQDNEQFF

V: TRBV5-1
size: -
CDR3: CASSIGHPSGANVLTF

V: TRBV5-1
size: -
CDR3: CASSLRGTGKDNEQFF

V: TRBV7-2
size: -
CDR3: CASSLPQGAGGYTF

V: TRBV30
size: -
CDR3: CAWSVSLAFEQFF

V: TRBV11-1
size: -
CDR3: CASSPRRGGEAFF

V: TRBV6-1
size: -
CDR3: CASSENFSTGGRGQPQHF

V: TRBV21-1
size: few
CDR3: CASSSSGRIFEQYF

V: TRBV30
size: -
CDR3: CAWSVRSSRNRGSPLHF

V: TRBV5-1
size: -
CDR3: CASRGGLAGGDEQYF

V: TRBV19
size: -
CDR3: CASSLRDSGEQFF

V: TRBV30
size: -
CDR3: CAWSRGQAGTDTQYF

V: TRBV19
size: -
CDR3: CASSTDRETYNEQFF

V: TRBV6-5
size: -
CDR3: CASLGEGRLDEKLFF